In its sample, the clone carrying this T cell receptor beta chain was seen many times. Its antigen is not identified. The sample belongs to a study of molecular identifiers for immune sequencing clone quantification. Trimming took off 3 bases at V and 3 bases at J, with 6 bases between the two ends. The germline gives CDR1 SNHLY, CDR2 FYNNEI. This CDR3 has 14 amino acids. TCRdb itself ran the PCR reads through MiXCR, one entry per CDR3 protein. The sample lists about 330,000 distinct CDR3 sequences, 24% occurring once. Study outcomes and limitations: Clonotypes topping 20 RNA copies carried over 97% of effector molecules but under 1% of naive ones. Spiked Jurkat TCR RNA equal to one cell could reportedly be picked out among one million naive cells.

Libraries for naive CD8 T cells, which were made from 20,000 to 1,000,000 sorted cells, drew on 10%, 30% or 50% of the RNA. The TCR originated in a human donor in good health. Some libraries in this study had Jurkat cell RNA spiked in. The sample was naive CD8+ T cells from blood, with Jurkat cell RNA spiked in. Subset described: FACS-sorted CD8+CD4-CCR7+CD45RA+ naive T cells. The chain has TRBV2 and TRBJ2-6; no reliable D call. CDR3: CASSEEVGANVLTF. CDR3 nucleotide sequence: TGTGCCAGCAGTGAGGAAGTTGGGGCCAACGTCCTGACTTTC.